This paragraph covers one T cell receptor (beta chain) sequence. What it binds is not known. Some clones are missing from TCRdb's copy, which holds only in-frame ones; the method was immunoSEQ multiplex PCR. The repertoire includes about 200,000 clones, more than 65% of them detected once, and roughly 13% sits in the top ten. This sample was taken from a study of cytomegalovirus exposure and HLA in healthy donors. General study findings and limits: The majority of TCR sequences were rare, yet some public TCRs appeared in many donors. Associated with cytomegalovirus, according to the listing, were 150 to 200 TCR beta chains.

This TCR was recovered from a woman under 40 in good health and CMV-seropositive. Input material: PBMCs.

Here the CDR3 DNA reads TGTGCCACCAGCAGAAGACTAGCGGATGGGACCGGGGAGCTGTTTTTT. It specifies CATSRRLADGTGELFF. The chain carries TRBV15 and TRBJ2-2, with 9 bases identical to TRBD2. Trimming at V came to 2 bases and at J to 5 bases, leaving 6 bases not matched to a gene. CDR1 is LNHNV, CDR2 YYDKDF, per germline (reference sequence). The CDR3 consists of 16 residues.